This T cell receptor (beta chain) comes out of a study of CD8 T cells in Susac syndrome (dated by TCRdb to between 2018 and 2021). The study in broad terms: The study used repertoire sequencing to test whether antigen drove CD8+ T cell activation and differentiation in Susac syndrome. Clonality of the CD8+ T cell repertoire was compared between roughly eleven healthy donors, roughly 14 Susac syndrome patients and roughly 16 multiple sclerosis patients. Overall study outcomes, separate from this receptor: The TCR sequencing and HLA analysis was acknowledged to have included a relatively small number of individuals.

RNA was extracted using the RNeasy kit, and roughly 0.5 to 1 microgram was reverse transcribed with random hexamers. The immunoSEQ multiplex PCR assay, covering 54 Vbeta and 13 Jbeta segments, was used to amplify TCR beta CDR3 regions. Bias from PCR amplification was corrected by using a synthetic template baseline for primer optimization and for computational correction. The study's own analysis went as follows. Only productive sequences were kept, with reads annotated to V, D and J genes according to IMGT and analyzed in immunoSEQ Analyzer. To calculate clonality, Shannon entropy was normalized by log2 of the number of productive unique sequences and then subtracted from one. For each patient and control, public and private clones were evaluated within the 100 most prevalent clones. A clone was defined as Susac-specific if it was absent from the healthy and MS cohorts, from approximately 980 published viral clones and from other ImmuneACCESS disease sequences. Clones were called with MiXCR by TCRdb after fastp trimmed the public reads at Q25, and only in-frame beta chains were retained. Duplicate CDR3 protein sequences are folded into a single record with the most common DNA and genes. The V and J calls were not made by the authors but by TCRdb's processing. For this sample there are about 430,000 distinct CDR3 sequences; roughly 85% appear just once. Of the sample, roughly 0.11% is held by the ten largest clones.

Peripheral blood CD8+ and CD4+ T cells from healthy donors, Susac syndrome patients and multiple sclerosis patients were profiled by high-throughput TCR beta sequencing. The multiple sclerosis controls were treatment-naive patients whose relapsing-remitting disease, either stable or active, fulfilled the revised McDonald criteria. Bulk CD8+ and CD4+ T cells were purified by magnetic negative isolation, whereas CD8+ TEMRA cells were enriched by FACS. Blood was collected in EDTA tubes and processed within 24 hours, with PBMCs isolated through density gradient centrifugation. PBMCs intended for TCR sequencing were cryopreserved in liquid nitrogen and thawed later in a water bath at 37 degrees C. The sorted or isolated CD4+, CD8+ and CD8+ TEMRA cells reached a purity of at least 90%. Comment on this clonotype: The antigen this receptor binds is unknown. The sample holds no much larger clone one base away, and base qualities are not on file.

V is reduced by 6 bases and J by 0 bases, leaving a spacing of 9 bases between them. From the cysteine through the phenylalanine, the CDR3 covers 14 amino acids. Only the CDR3 part of the read is kept: 42 bases, read in frame from the first base. Looking up the germline V gene (reference sequence) yields CDR1 MNHEY and CDR2 SMNVEV. The rearranged segments are TRBV27 and TRBJ1-5; too little of a D gene remains to name it. The TCR was taken from a human donor with multiple sclerosis. The sequenced sample consisted of CD8+ T cells from PBMCs. The nucleotides are TGTGCCAGCAGAACGGCCTTTAGCAATCAGCCCCAGCATTTT. Translation gives CASRTAFSNQPQHF.